The present entry profiles one T cell receptor (beta chain) with its context. The data belong to a study of early stage breast cancer tumors. The repertoire was sequenced with immunoSEQ multiplex PCR; TCRdb's copy has only in-frame clones and lacks some. In the table there are approximately 33,000 clones, roughly four fifths of which are singletons. The germline V gene encodes CDR1 LGHNA and CDR2 YSLEER. The V and J ends lost 0 bases and 4 bases, in that order; junction bases with no gene match: 5. This CDR3 contains 15 residues. The V gene is TRBV4-3, the J gene TRBJ1-1; 7 nucleotides align to TRBD1. Specimen: blood. The TCR comes from a person aged 40 to 50 with breast cancer. The CDR3 protein is CASSQDSGDSTEAFF. In DNA, the CDR3 is TGCGCCAGCAGCCAAGATTCAGGGGACAGCACTGAAGCTTTCTTT.